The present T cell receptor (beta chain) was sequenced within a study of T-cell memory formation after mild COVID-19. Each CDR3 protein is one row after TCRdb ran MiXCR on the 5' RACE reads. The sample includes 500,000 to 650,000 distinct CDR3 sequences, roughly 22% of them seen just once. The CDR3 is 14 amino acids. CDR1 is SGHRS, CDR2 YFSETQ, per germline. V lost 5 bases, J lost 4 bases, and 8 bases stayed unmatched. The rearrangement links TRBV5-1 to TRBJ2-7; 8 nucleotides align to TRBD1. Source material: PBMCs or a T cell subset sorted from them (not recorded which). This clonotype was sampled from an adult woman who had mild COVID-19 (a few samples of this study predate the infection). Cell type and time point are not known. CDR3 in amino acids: CASSPGGAVYEQYF. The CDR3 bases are TGCGCCAGCAGTCCAGGGGGCGCAGTGTACGAGCAGTACTTC.